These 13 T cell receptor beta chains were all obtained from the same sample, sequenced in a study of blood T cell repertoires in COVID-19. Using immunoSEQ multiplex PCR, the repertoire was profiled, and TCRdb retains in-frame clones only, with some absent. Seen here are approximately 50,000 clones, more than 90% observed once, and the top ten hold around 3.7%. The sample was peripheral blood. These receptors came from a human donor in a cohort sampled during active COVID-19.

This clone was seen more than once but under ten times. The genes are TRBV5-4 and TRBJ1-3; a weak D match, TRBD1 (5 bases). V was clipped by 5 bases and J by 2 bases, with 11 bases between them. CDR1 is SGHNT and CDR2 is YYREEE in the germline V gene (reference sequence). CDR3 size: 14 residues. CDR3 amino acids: CASRQGQAGNTIYF. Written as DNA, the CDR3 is TGTGCCAGCAGGCAGGGCCAGGCTGGAAACACCATATATTTT.

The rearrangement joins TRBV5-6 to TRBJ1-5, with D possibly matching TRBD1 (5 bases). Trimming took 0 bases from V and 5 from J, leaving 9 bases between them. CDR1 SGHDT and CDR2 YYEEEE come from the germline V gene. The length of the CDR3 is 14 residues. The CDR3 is CASSLGQGDQPQHF. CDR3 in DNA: TGTGCCAGCAGCTTGGGCCAGGGCGATCAGCCCCAGCATTTT.

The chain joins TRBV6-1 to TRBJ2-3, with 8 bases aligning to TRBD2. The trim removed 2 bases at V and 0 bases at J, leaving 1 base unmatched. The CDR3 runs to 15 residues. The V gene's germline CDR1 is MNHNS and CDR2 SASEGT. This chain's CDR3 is CASSESSGSTDTQYF. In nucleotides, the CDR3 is TGTGCCAGCAGTGAATCTAGCGGGAGCACAGATACGCAGTATTTT.

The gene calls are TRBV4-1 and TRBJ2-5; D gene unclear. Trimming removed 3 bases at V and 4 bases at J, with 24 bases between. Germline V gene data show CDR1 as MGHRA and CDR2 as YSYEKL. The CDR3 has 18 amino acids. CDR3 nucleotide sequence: TGCGCCAGCAGCCAGGCCATAGTGAGGCTAGAGAAGATAGAGACCCAGTACTTC. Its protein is CASSQAIVRLEKIETQYF.

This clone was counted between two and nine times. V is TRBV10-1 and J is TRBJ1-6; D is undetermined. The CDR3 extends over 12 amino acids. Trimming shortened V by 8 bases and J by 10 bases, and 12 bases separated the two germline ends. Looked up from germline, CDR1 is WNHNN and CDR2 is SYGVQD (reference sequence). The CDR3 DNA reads TGCGCCAGCGGGAGGAATGGCTCACCCCTCCACTTT. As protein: CASGRNGSPLHF.

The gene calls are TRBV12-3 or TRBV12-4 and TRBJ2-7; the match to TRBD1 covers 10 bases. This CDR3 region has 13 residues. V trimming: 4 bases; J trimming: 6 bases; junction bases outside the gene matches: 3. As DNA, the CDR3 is TGTGCCAGCAGTTCCGGGACAGGGGTCGAGCAGTACTTC. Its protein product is CASSSGTGVEQYF.

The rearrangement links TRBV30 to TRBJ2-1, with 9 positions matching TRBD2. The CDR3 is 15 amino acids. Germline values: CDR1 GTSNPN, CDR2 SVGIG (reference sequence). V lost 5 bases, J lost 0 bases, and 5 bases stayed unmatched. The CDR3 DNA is TGTGCCTGGGCTGGCGGGAGGGACTCCTACAATGAGCAGTTCTTC. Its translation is CAWAGGRDSYNEQFF. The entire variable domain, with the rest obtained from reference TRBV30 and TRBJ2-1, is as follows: SQTIHQWPATLVQPVGSPLSLECTVEGTSNPNLYWYRQAAGRGLQLLFYSVGIGQISSEVPQNLSASRPQDRQFILSSKKLLLSDSGFYLCAWAGGRDSYNEQFFGPGTRLTVL.

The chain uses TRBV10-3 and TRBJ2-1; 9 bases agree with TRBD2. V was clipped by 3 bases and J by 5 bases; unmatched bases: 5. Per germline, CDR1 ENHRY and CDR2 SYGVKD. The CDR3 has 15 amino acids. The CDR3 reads CAISDLREGHNEQFF. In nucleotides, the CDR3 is TGTGCCATCAGTGACCTGCGGGAGGGCCACAATGAGCAGTTCTTC.

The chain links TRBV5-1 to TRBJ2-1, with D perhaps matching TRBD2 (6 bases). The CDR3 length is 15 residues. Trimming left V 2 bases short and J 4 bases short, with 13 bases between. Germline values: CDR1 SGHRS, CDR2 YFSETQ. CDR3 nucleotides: TGCGCCAGCAGCTTTACGGGAGAATGGTACAATGAGCAGTTCTTC. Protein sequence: CASSFTGEWYNEQFF.

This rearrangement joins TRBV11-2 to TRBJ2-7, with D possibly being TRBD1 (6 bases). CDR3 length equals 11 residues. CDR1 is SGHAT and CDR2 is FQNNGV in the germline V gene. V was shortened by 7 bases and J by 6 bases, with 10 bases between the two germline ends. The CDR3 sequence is CASTGALEQYF. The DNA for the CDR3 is TGTGCCAGCACAGGGGCGCTCGAGCAGTACTTC.

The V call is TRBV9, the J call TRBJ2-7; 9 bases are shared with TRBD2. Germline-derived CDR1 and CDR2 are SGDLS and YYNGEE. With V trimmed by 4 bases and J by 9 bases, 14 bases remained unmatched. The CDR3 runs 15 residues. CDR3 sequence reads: CASSPIAGDHTTQYF. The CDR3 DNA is TGTGCCAGCAGCCCTATAGCGGGGGATCATACGACGCAGTACTTC.

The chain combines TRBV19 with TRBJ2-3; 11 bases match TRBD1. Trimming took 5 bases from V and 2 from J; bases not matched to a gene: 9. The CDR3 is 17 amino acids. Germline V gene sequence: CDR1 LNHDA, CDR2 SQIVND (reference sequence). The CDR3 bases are TGTGCCAGTAGTTACGGACAGGGGGCCACTGACACAGATACGCAGTATTTT. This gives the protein CASSYGQGATDTDTQYF.

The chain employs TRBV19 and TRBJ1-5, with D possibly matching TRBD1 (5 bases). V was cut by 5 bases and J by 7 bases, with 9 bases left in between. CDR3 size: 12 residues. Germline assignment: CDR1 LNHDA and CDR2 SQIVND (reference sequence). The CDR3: CASSAGYQPQHF. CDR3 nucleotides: TGTGCCAGTAGTGCAGGGTACCAGCCCCAGCATTTT.